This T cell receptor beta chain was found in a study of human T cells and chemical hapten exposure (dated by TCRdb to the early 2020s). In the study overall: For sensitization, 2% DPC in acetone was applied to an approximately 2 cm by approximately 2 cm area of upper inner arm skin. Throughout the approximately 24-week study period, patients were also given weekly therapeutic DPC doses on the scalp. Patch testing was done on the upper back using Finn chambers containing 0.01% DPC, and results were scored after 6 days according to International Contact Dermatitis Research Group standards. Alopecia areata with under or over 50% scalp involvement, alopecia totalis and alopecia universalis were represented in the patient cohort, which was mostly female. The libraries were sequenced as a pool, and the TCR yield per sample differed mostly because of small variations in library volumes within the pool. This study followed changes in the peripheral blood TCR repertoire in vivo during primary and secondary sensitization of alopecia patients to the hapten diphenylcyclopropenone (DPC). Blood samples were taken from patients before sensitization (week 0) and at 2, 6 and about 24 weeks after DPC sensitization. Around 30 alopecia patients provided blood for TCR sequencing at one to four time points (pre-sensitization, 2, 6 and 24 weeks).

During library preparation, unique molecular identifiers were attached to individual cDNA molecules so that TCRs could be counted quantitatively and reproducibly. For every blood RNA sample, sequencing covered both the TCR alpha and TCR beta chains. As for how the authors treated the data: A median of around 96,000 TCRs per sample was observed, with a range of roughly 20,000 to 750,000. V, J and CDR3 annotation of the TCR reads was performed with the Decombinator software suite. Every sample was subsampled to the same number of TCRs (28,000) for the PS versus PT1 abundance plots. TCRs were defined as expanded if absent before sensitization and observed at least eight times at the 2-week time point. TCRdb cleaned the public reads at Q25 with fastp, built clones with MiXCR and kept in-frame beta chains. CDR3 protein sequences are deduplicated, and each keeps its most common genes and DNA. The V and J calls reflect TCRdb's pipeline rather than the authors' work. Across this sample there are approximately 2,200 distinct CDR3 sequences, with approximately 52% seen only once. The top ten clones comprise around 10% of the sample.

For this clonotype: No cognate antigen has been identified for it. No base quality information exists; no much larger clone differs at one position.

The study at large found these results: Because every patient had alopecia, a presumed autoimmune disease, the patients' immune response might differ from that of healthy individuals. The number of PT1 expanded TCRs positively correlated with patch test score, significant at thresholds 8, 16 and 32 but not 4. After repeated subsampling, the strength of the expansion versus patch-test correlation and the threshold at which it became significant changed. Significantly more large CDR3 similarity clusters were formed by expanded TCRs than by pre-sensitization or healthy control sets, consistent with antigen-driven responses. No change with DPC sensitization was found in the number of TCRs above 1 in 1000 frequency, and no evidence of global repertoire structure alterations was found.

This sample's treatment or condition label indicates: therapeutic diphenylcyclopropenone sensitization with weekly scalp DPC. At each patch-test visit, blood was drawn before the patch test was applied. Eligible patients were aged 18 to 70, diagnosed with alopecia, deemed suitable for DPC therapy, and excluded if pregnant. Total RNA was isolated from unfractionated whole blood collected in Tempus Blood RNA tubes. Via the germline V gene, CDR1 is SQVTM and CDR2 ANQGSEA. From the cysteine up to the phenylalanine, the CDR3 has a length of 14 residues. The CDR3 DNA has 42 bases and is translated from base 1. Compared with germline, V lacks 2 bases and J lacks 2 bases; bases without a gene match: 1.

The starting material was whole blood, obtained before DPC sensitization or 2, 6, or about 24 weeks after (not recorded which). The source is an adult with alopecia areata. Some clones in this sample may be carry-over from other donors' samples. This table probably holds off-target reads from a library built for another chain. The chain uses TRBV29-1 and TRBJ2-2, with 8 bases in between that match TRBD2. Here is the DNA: TGCAGCGTTGAAACTAGCGGAAACACCGGGGAGCTGTTTTTT. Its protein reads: CSVETSGNTGELFF.